This T cell receptor beta chain was documented in a study of shared clonotypes between healthy human individuals. At the level of the study: CD4 naive cells filled three plates per donor, CD4 memory three, CD8 naive two and CD8 memory one.

In the sorted-subset replicate PCRs, 200 ng DNA, 25,000 to 30,000 T cell genomes, was used. Clones were sequenced by immunoSEQ multiplex PCR, and TCRdb holds only the in-frame ones, with some missing. The table shows around 1.9 million clones, with roughly 95% occurring only once. Selected positively for CCR7 and CD45RO-negative, naive CD8 cells excluded terminally differentiated effector memory CD45RA+ cells. The receptor was derived from a man in his late teens or twenties in good health. Some clones in this sample may be carry-over from other donors' samples. Sequencing input: naive CD8+ T cells from PBMCs.

The CDR3 DNA reads TGCGCCAGCACAGGGGGCACTGAAGCTTTCTTT. This codes for CASTGGTEAFF. This chain joins TRBV5-1 and TRBJ1-1, with TRBD1 matching over 7 bases. Per germline, CDR1 SGHRS and CDR2 YFSETQ. Trimming removed 6 bases from V and 4 bases from J; junction bases left unmatched: 0. This CDR3 contains 11 residues.